These 20 T cell receptor beta chains share one sample of origin, sequenced in a study of neurological immune-mediated disorders (dated 2019 in TCRdb). The library was built by means of 5' RACE. For sequencing, an Illumina HiSeq 2500 was employed. TCRdb applied fastp at Q25 and MiXCR to the public reads, then kept only in-frame beta chains. Duplicate CDR3 protein sequences are folded into a single record with the most common DNA and genes. The sample table records more than 45,000 distinct CDR3 sequences; under 4.5% of these occur just once. The ten largest clones capture 2.5% to 4% of the sample. Material for sequencing was PBMCs. The receptors were sampled from a woman under 40 with multiple sclerosis.

The V gene is TRBV7-9, the J gene TRBJ2-4, with D perhaps matching TRBD2 (5 bases). Per the germline V gene, CDR1 is SEHNR and CDR2 is FQNEAQ (reference sequence). The CDR3 runs to 12 residues. The germline V and J ends were trimmed by 4 bases and 10 bases, with 11 bases remaining between them. In DNA form, the CDR3 reads TGTGCCAGCAGCTCCGGGGTAAAAATTCAGTACTTC. Amino acids: CASSSGVKIQYF.

There are a few counts of this clonotype. The chain uses TRBV20-1 and TRBJ2-5; weak D call: TRBD1 (5 bases). CDR3 size: 11 residues. The V gene's germline CDR1 is DFQATT and CDR2 SNEGSKA (reference sequence). The V gene lost 6 bases and the J gene lost 5 bases, with 10 bases spanning the gap. The CDR3: CSAWKGETQYF. As DNA, the CDR3 is TGCAGTGCATGGAAGGGGGAGACCCAGTACTTC.

This clonotype was seen many times. The DNA for the CDR3 is TGTGCCAGCAGCTTTTCCGGGACAGGGAATCGGGGTTACAATGAGCAGTTCTTC. This sequence encodes CASSFSGTGNRGYNEQFF. This chain joins TRBV5-5 and TRBJ2-1; 9 bases align to TRBD1. Per the germline V gene, CDR1 is SGHKS and CDR2 is YYEKEE (reference sequence). The ends lost 2 bases at V and 4 bases at J; junction bases unmatched: 13. The length of the CDR3 is 18 residues.

This clonotype occurred many times. The chain is built from TRBV3-1 and TRBJ2-5, with 12 nucleotides matching TRBD2. The CDR3 is 16 amino acids. Germline lookup yields CDR1 LGHDT and CDR2 YNNKEL (reference sequence). The V gene end was trimmed by 4 bases and the J gene end by 5 bases; junction bases not matched to a gene: 8. The CDR3 protein is CASSRRLAGEGETQYF. CDR3 nucleotides: TGTGCCAGCAGCCGTCGACTAGCGGGAGAGGGGGAGACCCAGTACTTC.

As concerns this clonotype: One end of the junction is discordant with germline, which a read error may explain. The V and J genes are TRBV5-5 and TRBJ1-5; TRBD1 is a possible D gene (6 bases). This CDR3 spans 15 amino acids. The germline CDR1 and CDR2 sequences are SGHKS and YYEKEE (reference sequence). CDR3 sequence: CASSKQGQADQPQNF. The CDR3 region has the DNA TGTGCCAGCAGTAAACAGGGCCAGGCGGATCAGCCCCAGAATTTT.

Ten or more counts support this clonotype. The CDR3 DNA sequence: TGTGCCAGCAGTTTTCGGCAGGGCAATCAGCCCCAGCATTTT. It is translated as CASSFRQGNQPQHF. The chain couples TRBV27 to TRBJ1-5, with no clear D. Germline lookup yields CDR1 MNHEY and CDR2 SMNVEV (reference sequence). V dropped 3 bases and J dropped 2 bases, with 8 bases sitting between them. There are 14 residues in the CDR3.

This clonotype was detected a few times. Being one base from a much bigger clone, this may be a read error. The chain employs TRBV20-1 and TRBJ2-1; a possible D gene is TRBD1 (6 bases). CDR3 length: 14 residues. The V gene lost 6 bases and the J gene lost 10 bases, with 22 bases spanning the gap. Per germline, CDR1 DFQATT and CDR2 SNEGSKA (reference sequence). In DNA form, the CDR3 reads TGCAGTGCCGCCAATGAGAAGGGGGATGGCGAGCAGTTCTTC. This translates into CSAANEKGDGEQFF.

This clonotype was seen ten or more times. CDR3 in amino acids: CASSRGTGGRNTIYF. CDR3 bases: TGTGCCAGCAGCCGTGGGACAGGGGGCAGAAACACCATATATTTT. The chain employs TRBV7-8 and TRBJ1-3; TRBD1 matches at 12 bases. The CDR3 is 15 amino acids. V lost 5 bases to trimming and J lost 5 bases; unmatched junction nucleotides: 4. Germline V CDR1 and CDR2: SGHVS, FQNEAQ.

This clonotype was counted at least ten times. The chain carries TRBV28 and TRBJ2-2; D is perhaps TRBD2 (6 bases). CDR1 and CDR2 from the germline V gene are MDHEN and SYDVKM. The CDR3 runs 14 residues. V shed 8 bases and J shed 6 bases, with 16 bases lying between them. The CDR3 here is CASAPLWRAGELFF. CDR3 sequence (DNA): TGTGCCAGCGCCCCTTTGTGGAGGGCCGGGGAGCTGTTTTTT.

This clonotype was recorded at least ten times. As DNA, the CDR3 is TGTGCCAGCAAGTCACCTTCCTACAATGAGCAGTTCTTC. Its protein product is CASKSPSYNEQFF. The chain recombines TRBV2 with TRBJ2-1; D ambiguous. Germline V lookup: CDR1 SNHLY, CDR2 FYNNEI. With 7 bases removed from V and 1 base from J, the gap between germline ends came to 8 bases. The length of the CDR3 is 13 residues. Filled out from reference TRBV2 and TRBJ2-1, the complete variable domain reads EPEVTQTPSHQVTQMGQEVILRCVPISNHLYFYWYRQILGQKVEFLVSFYNNEISEKSEIFDDQFSVERPDGSNFTLKIRSTKLEDSAMYFCASKSPSYNEQFFGPGTRLTVL.

This clonotype was counted at least ten times. The chain has TRBV7-2 and TRBJ1-2, with 11 bases matching TRBD1. Germline CDR1 is SGHTA and CDR2 is FQGNSA. The CDR3 is made up of 15 amino acids. V lost 4 bases and J lost 8; bases outside the gene matches: 9. CDR3 amino acids: CASSSIPGQGVGYTF. The CDR3 bases are TGTGCCAGCAGCTCCATACCGGGACAGGGGGTGGGCTACACCTTC. The complete variable domain, with remaining parts taken from reference TRBV7-2 and TRBJ1-2, reads GAGVSQSPSNKVTEKGKDVELRCDPISGHTALYWYRQSLGQGLEFLIYFQGNSAPDKSGLPSDRFSAERTGGSVSTLTIQRTQQEDSAVYLCASSSIPGQGVGYTFGSGTRLTVV.

The sample holds many counts of this clonotype. This rearrangement joins TRBV20-1 to TRBJ2-1; 11 positions agree with TRBD2. The CDR3 covers 15 residues. J was trimmed by 5 bases and V by 6 bases; bases with no gene match: 9. From germline, CDR1 is DFQATT and CDR2 SNEGSKA (reference sequence). The CDR3 DNA is TGCAGTGCCACGACCGGGACTAGCGGAAACAATGAGCAGTTCTTC. It specifies CSATTGTSGNNEQFF.

This clonotype was counted at least ten times. The V call is TRBV7-9, the J call TRBJ2-7, with no clear D. V lost 1 base to trimming and J lost 5 bases, with 12 bases between them. Germline V gene sequence: CDR1 SEHNR, CDR2 FQNEAQ (reference sequence). This CDR3 has 14 amino acids. The CDR3 DNA is TGTGCCAGCAGCTTAGGTGGTAGCTGGGACGAGCAGTACTTC. It codes for CASSLGGSWDEQYF. The full variable domain, in which reference TRBV7-9 and TRBJ2-7 provide the parts outside the CDR3, is DTGVSQNPRHKITKRGQNVTFRCDPISEHNRLYWYRQTLGQGPEFLTYFQNEAQLEKSRLLSDRFSAERPKGSFSTLEIQRTEQGDSAMYLCASSLGGSWDEQYFGPGTRLTVT.

This clonotype was detected only a few times. CDR3 region: CASSFNAGGYNEQFF. As DNA, the CDR3 is TGTGCCAGCAGCTTTAACGCGGGGGGCTACAATGAGCAGTTCTTC. This chain joins TRBV5-4 and TRBJ2-1, with 8 bases lining up with TRBD2. CDR1 and CDR2 (germline): SGHNT, YYREEE (reference sequence). CDR3 size: 15 residues. Germline trimming cut 2 bases from V and 3 bases from J; bases unmatched to any gene: 4.

The V gene is TRBV6-5, the J gene TRBJ2-3; D gene ambiguous. Trimming pared 5 bases from V and 7 bases from J, leaving 10 bases between. Germline lookup yields CDR1 MNHEY and CDR2 SVGAGI. This CDR3 has 12 amino acids. DNA of the CDR3: TGTGCCAGCAGTGCAAAGGGTTATACGCAGTATTTT. It encodes CASSAKGYTQYF.

This clonotype has a count of ten or more. The chain uses TRBV5-8 and TRBJ1-5, with a weak D call TRBD1 (6 bases). The germline V gene has CDR1 SGHTS and CDR2 YDEGEE. Between the trimmed V and J ends, which lost 4 bases and 7 bases, there was a span of 12 bases. This CDR3 spans 13 amino acids. The DNA for the CDR3 is TGTGCCAGCAGCCTGAACAGGGCCCAGCCCCAGCATTTT. It specifies CASSLNRAQPQHF. Based on the CDR3 plus reference TRBV5-8 and TRBJ1-5, the full variable domain is EAGVTQSPTHLIKTRGQQATLRCSPISGHTSVYWYQQALGLGLQFLLWYDEGEERNRGNFPPRFSGRQFPNYSSELNVNALELEDSALYLCASSLNRAQPQHFGDGTRLSIL.

Many counts were recorded for this clonotype. This rearrangement joins TRBV6-5 to TRBJ2-3; D unclear. Germline V gene lookup returns CDR1 MNHEY and CDR2 SVGAGI. The CDR3 runs to 12 residues. With 0 bases removed from V and 12 bases from J, the gap between germline ends came to 10 bases. The CDR3 sequence: CASSYSGNPQYF. DNA of the CDR3: TGTGCCAGCAGTTACTCAGGGAACCCTCAGTATTTT.

This clonotype was detected only a few times. The junction departs from the called germline gene at one end, perhaps through a read error. The gene calls are TRBV6-6 and TRBJ1-6; D might be TRBD1 (5 bases). The germline gives CDR1 MNHNY, CDR2 SVGAGI (reference sequence). CDR3 size: 14 residues. CDR3 residues: CASGTGGGNSPLNF. CDR3 nucleotides: TGTGCCAGCGGAACGGGGGGTGGGAATTCACCCCTCAACTTT.

There are a few counts of this clonotype. One junction end does not reproduce the germline sequence, and a read error may be involved. The V and J genes are TRBV5-5 and TRBJ1-5; unclear D gene. The CDR3 consists of 15 residues. Germline V gives CDR1 SGHKS, CDR2 YYEKEE (reference sequence). The CDR3: CASSTAGQSNQPQNF. DNA of the CDR3: TGTGCCAGCAGCACGGCCGGGCAGAGCAATCAGCCCCAGAATTTT.

This clonotype was recorded at least ten times. V is TRBV5-1 and J is TRBJ2-5; no definite D call. Between the trimmed V and J ends, which lost 1 base and 1 base, there was a span of 8 bases. The CDR3 is 14 amino acids. Germline lookup yields CDR1 SGHRS and CDR2 YFSETQ. The CDR3 bases are TGCGCCAGCAGCTTGTTTTGGGCCCAAGAGACCCAGTACTTC. This sequence encodes CASSLFWAQETQYF.